This entry is about one T cell receptor beta chain. The data are from a study of blood T cell repertoires in COVID-19. Study context: Samples taken during acute and convalescent COVID-19 were collected in the United States, Italy and Spain.

Germline CDR1 reads SGHTS; CDR2 reads YDEGEE. The V and J ends lost 4 bases and 5 bases respectively, with 16 bases between them. CDR3 length: 14 amino acids. Clones were read by immunoSEQ multiplex PCR, and TCRdb kept only the in-frame ones, dropping some. The sample records approximately 160,000 clones, about 86% being singletons. The participants were between roughly 18 and 100 years old and came from 24 US areas. What was sequenced was PBMCs or T cells enriched from blood (not recorded which). The receptor was derived from a woman in her forties or fifties in a cohort exposed to, infected with or recovered from COVID-19 (not recorded which). The chain combines TRBV5-8 with TRBJ2-7, with D unclear. In DNA, the CDR3 is TGTGCCAGCAGCCCCGCGAGGCTCGAAGACGAGCAGTACTTC. This codes for CASSPARLEDEQYF.